Listed below are T cell receptor beta chains from one sample, sequenced in a study of cytomegalovirus exposure and HLA in healthy donors. Profiling relied on immunoSEQ multiplex PCR, and the TCRdb table lists in-frame clones only, not all of them. The repertoire holds 170,000 or so clones, with 70% to 85% as singletons. Sequenced sample: PBMCs. All receptors come from a woman between 55 and 75 years old in good health and CMV-seropositive. Each CDR3 is given with its conserved first and last residue. D genes are given only for firm matches. Where a row states a size, it is once, few, many or the class of an expanded clone; other rows omit it.

D	V	length	J	size	DNA	CDR3
.	TRBV28	15	TRBJ2-7	.	TGTGCCAGCAGTTCTATGCCACAGGGAACCTACGAGCAGTACTTC	CASSSMPQGTYEQYF
.	TRBV28	14	TRBJ1-2	.	TGTGCCAGCACCTTAAGGGGGTACAACTATGGCTACACCTTC	CASTLRGYNYGYTF
TRBD2	TRBV5-1	16	TRBJ2-1	once	TGCGCCAGCAGGCCGACTAGCGTTTACTCCTACAATGAGCAGTTCTTC	CASRPTSVYSYNEQFF
TRBD1	TRBV10-3	13	TRBJ2-5	.	TGTGCCATCAGTGACAGGGGGAGTGAGACCCAGTACTTC	CAISDRGSETQYF
.	TRBV27	14	TRBJ2-7	.	TGTGCCAGCAGTTTATCTCTAGGTCCCTACGAGCAGTACTTC	CASSLSLGPYEQYF
.	TRBV5-4	12	TRBJ2-5	.	TGTGCCAGCAGCTTGGCGGGAGAGACCCAGTACTTC	CASSLAGETQYF
.	TRBV7-2	14	TRBJ2-1	.	TGTGCCAGCAGCCCCCTAGGCTCCTACAATGAGCAGTTCTTC	CASSPLGSYNEQFF
.	TRBV25-1	16	TRBJ1-3	.	TGTGCCAGCAGTGAATGGGGAGGAAACGCTGGAAACACCATATATTTT	CASSEWGGNAGNTIYF
TRBD1	TRBV30	14	TRBJ2-1	.	TGTGCCTGGACCTCCGGGACAGGGCTAAATGAGCAGTTCTTC	CAWTSGTGLNEQFF
.	TRBV19	16	TRBJ2-7	once	TGTGCCAGTAGTATAGATGGAGCGGGTCTCTCCTACGAGCAGTACTTC	CASSIDGAGLSYEQYF
TRBD2	TRBV6-6	16	TRBJ2-1	.	TGTGCCAGCAGTTCCAAGCTAGCGGGAGTCTACAATGAGCAGTTCTTC	CASSSKLAGVYNEQFF
TRBD1	TRBV28	14	TRBJ1-2	.	TGTGCCAGCAAGGAAGCCAAGGGGGCCAAAGGCTACACCTTC	CASKEAKGAKGYTF
TRBD2	TRBV4-2	16	TRBJ2-3	.	TGTGCCAGCAGCCCCAGCCAGCGGGAGGGCACAGATACGCAGTATTTT	CASSPSQREGTDTQYF
.	TRBV2	14	TRBJ1-1	.	TGTGCCAGCAGTGAAGCGCTTCGGGGGGGAGAAGCTTTCTTT	CASSEALRGGEAFF
TRBD1	TRBV7-9	14	TRBJ1-2	.	TGTGCCAGCAGCTTAAAACAGGGGAACTATGGCTACACCTTC	CASSLKQGNYGYTF
.	TRBV7-9	14	TRBJ2-3	.	TGTGCCAGCAGCTTCTACAGCAAAGAGGGTACGCAGTATTTT	CASSFYSKEGTQYF
TRBD2	TRBV11-3	15	TRBJ2-7	.	TGTGCCAGCAGCTATCGCAGCGGGGGGCCCTCTCAGCAGTACTTC	CASSYRSGGPSQQYF
.	TRBV5-1	15	TRBJ2-5	.	TGCGCCAGCAGCTTCCCAAGCTGGGAGCAAGAGACCCAGTACTTC	CASSFPSWEQETQYF
TRBD1	TRBV5-4	12	TRBJ2-7	.	TGTGCCAGCAGCCTGGACAGGTTCGAGCAGTACTTC	CASSLDRFEQYF
TRBD2	TRBV9	13	TRBJ2-1	.	TGTGCCAGCAGCAATAGCGGGGGGGATGAGCAGTTCTTC	CASSNSGGDEQFF
.	TRBV5-6	16	TRBJ1-1	.	TGTGTCAGCAGCCCCGAGAGAAACCTTATGAACACTGAAGCTTTCTTT	CVSSPERNLMNTEAFF
.	TRBV27	14	TRBJ2-5	once	TGTGCCAGCAGGGACAGCCCCCCGGGGGAGACCCAGTACTTC	CASRDSPPGETQYF
TRBD1	TRBV4-1	16	TRBJ2-5	.	TGCGCCAGCAGCCAAGTCCCCGACAGGGGACAAGAGACCCAGTACTTC	CASSQVPDRGQETQYF
TRBD1	TRBV7-2	16	TRBJ1-1	once	TGTGCCAGCAGCTTAGCGGGGACAGGGGGCCGGACTGAAGCTTTCTTT	CASSLAGTGGRTEAFF
.	TRBV11-2	14	TRBJ2-1	.	TGTGCCAGCAGCCCAGGGTCCCCATACAATGAGCAGTTCTTC	CASSPGSPYNEQFF
TRBD1	TRBV28	14	TRBJ1-2	.	TGTGCCAGCAGAATCCAGGGGGCAGGGTATGGCTACACCTTC	CASRIQGAGYGYTF
TRBD1	TRBV4-1	16	TRBJ2-7	.	TGCGCCAGCAGCCATGGGACAGGGGGCGCATATTACGAGCAGTACTTC	CASSHGTGGAYYEQYF
TRBD1	TRBV7-3	14	TRBJ1-2	few	TGTGCCAGCAGCCGAGGACAGGGGAGGGGGGGCTACACCTTC	CASSRGQGRGGYTF
.	TRBV28	14	TRBJ2-7	.	TGTGCCAGCAGGGGATATACAGGGTCCAACGAGCAGTACTTC	CASRGYTGSNEQYF
TRBD1	TRBV28	15	TRBJ1-4	.	TGTGCCAGCAGACTACCGACAGGGATGAGTGAAAAACTGTTTTTT	CASRLPTGMSEKLFF
.	TRBV27	18	TRBJ1-6	.	TGTGCCAGCAGTTCCCCGCAGGGCAGGGCGACGAATAATTCACCCCTCCACTTT	CASSSPQGRATNNSPLHF
.	TRBV2	14	TRBJ1-2	.	TGTGCCAGCAAGGGCGGGGGAGCTAACTATGGCTACACCTTC	CASKGGGANYGYTF
TRBD1	TRBV30	13	TRBJ2-2	few	TGTGCCTGGAGTACAGGGGGCTACGGGGAGCTGTTTTTT	CAWSTGGYGELFF
.	TRBV7-6	13	TRBJ2-4	.	TGTGCCAGCAGCTTAGCGGGAGATGTCATTCAGTACTTC	CASSLAGDVIQYF
TRBD1	TRBV27	17	TRBJ2-2	few	TGTGCCAGCAGTGCCGGGGGAGGGACAGGGAGGACCGGGGAGCTGTTTTTT	CASSAGGGTGRTGELFF
TRBD2	TRBV5-1	19	TRBJ2-1	.	TGCGCCAGCAGCGCACCGGGAGCGGGAGGGCCGAGCTCCTACAATGAGCAGTTCTTC	CASSAPGAGGPSSYNEQFF